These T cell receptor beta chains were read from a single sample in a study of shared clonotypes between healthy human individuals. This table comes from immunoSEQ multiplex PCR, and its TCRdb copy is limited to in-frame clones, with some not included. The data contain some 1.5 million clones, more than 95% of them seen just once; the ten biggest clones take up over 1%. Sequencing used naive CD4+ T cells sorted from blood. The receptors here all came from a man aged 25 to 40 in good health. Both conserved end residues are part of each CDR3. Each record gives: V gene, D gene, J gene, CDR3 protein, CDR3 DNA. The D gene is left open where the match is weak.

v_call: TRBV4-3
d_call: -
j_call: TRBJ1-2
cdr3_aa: CASSPGAEDREGYTF
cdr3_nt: TGCGCCAGCAGCCCAGGGGCTGAGGATCGAGAGGGCTACACCTTC

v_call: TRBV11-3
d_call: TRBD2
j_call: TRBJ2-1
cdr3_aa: CASSSGTRSNNEQFF
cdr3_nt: TGTGCCAGCAGCTCCGGGACTAGATCCAACAATGAGCAGTTCTTC

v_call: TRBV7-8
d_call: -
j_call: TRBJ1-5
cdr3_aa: CASSRQASNQPQHF
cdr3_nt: TGTGCCAGCAGCAGACAGGCGAGCAATCAGCCCCAGCATTTT

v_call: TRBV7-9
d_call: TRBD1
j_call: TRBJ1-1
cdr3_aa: CASSPGVTGETEAFF
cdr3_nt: TGTGCCAGCAGCCCGGGTGTGACAGGGGAAACTGAAGCTTTCTTT

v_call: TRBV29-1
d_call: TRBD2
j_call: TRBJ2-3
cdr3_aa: CSVRLAGGVTDTQYF
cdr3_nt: TGCAGCGTACGACTAGCGGGAGGTGTTACAGATACGCAGTATTTT

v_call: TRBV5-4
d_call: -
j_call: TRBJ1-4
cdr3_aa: CASSPKGQANEKLFF
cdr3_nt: TGTGCCAGCAGCCCCAAGGGCCAAGCTAATGAAAAACTGTTTTTT

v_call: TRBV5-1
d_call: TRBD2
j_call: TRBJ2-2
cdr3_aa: CASNPIAGGPNTGELFF
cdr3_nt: TGCGCCAGCAACCCCATAGCGGGAGGCCCGAACACCGGGGAGCTGTTTTTT

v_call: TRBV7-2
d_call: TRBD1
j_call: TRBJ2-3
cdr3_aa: CASSSDRAISTDTQYF
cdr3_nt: TGTGCCAGCAGCTCGGACAGGGCAATTTCCACAGATACGCAGTATTTT

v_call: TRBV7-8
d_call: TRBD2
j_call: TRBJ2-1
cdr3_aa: CASSLGEREGEQFF
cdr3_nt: TGTGCCAGCAGCTTAGGCGAGCGGGAGGGTGAGCAGTTCTTC

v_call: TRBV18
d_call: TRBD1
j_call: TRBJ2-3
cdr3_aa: CASSPGQVSTDTQYF
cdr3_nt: TGTGCCAGCTCACCAGGACAGGTTAGCACAGATACGCAGTATTTT

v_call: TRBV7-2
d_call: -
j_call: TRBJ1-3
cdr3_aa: CASSFSRGGNTIYF
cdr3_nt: TGTGCCAGCAGCTTTTCCAGGGGTGGAAACACCATATATTTT

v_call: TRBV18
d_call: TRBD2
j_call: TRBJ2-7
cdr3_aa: CASSTLGLPYEQYF
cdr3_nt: TGTGCCAGCTCAACACTGGGACTACCCTACGAGCAGTACTTC

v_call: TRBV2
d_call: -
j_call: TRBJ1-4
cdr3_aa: CASSETGNNEKLFF
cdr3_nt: TGTGCCAGCAGTGAGACAGGCAATAATGAAAAACTGTTTTTT

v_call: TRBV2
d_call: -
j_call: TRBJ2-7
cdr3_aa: CATSRGPWGRLYEQYF
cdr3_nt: TGTGCCACCTCAAGAGGACCCTGGGGTCGGCTCTACGAGCAGTACTTC

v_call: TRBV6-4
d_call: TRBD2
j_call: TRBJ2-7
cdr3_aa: CASSDPGTSGTYGDRSYEQYF
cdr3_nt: TGTGCCAGCAGTGACCCAGGGACTAGCGGGACTTATGGCGATAGGTCCTACGAGCAGTACTTC

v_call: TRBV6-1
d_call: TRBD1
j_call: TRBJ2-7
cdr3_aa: CASRIISGQLHF
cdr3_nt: TGTGCCAGCAGGATCATATCGGGACAGTTACACTTC

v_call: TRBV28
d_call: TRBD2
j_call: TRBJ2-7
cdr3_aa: CASSLLPGRASPLVQYF
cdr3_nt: TGTGCCAGCAGTTTACTACCGGGGAGGGCTTCCCCCCTAGTGCAGTACTTC

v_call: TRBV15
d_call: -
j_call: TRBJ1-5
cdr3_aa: CATERQAEGQPQHF
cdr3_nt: TGTGCCACGGAGCGACAGGCGGAGGGTCAGCCCCAGCATTTT

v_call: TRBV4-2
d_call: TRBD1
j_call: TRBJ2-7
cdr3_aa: CASSSRTGGSYEQYF
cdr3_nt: TGTGCCAGCAGCTCACGGACAGGGGGCTCCTACGAGCAGTACTTC

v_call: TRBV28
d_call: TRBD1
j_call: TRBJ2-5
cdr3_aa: CASSLAGTGSEETQYF
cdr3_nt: TGTGCCAGCAGTTTAGCCGGGACAGGGTCTGAAGAGACCCAGTACTTC

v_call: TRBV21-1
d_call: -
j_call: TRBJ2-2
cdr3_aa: CASTLNRLAGTAFGELFF
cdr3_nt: TGTGCCAGCACCCTCAACAGGTTAGCTGGGACAGCATTCGGGGAGCTGTTTTTT

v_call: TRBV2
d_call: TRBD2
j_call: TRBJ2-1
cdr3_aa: CASSEGLAGLYNEQFF
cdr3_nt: TGTGCCAGCAGTGAAGGACTAGCGGGACTCTACAATGAGCAGTTCTTC

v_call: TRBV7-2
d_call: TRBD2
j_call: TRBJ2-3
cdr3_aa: CASSLGLAGGITDTQYF
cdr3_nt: TGTGCCAGCAGCTTAGGTCTAGCGGGAGGGATAACAGATACGCAGTATTTT

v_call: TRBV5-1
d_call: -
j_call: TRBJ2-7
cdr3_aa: CASRRTDEQYF
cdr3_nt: TGCGCCAGCAGGAGGACCGACGAGCAGTACTTC

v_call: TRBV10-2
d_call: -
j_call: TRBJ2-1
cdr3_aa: CASSELSSVLNEQFF
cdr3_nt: TGCGCCAGCAGTGAGTTGTCTAGCGTTCTGAATGAGCAGTTCTTC

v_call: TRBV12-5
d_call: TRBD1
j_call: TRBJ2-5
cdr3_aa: CASGWERTGLKETQYF
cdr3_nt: TGTGCTAGTGGGTGGGAACGGACAGGGTTAAAGGAGACCCAGTACTTC

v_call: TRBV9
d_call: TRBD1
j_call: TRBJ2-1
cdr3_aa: CASSVGLGQGNEQFF
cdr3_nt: TGTGCCAGCAGCGTAGGACTCGGACAGGGCAATGAGCAGTTCTTC